Below, 28 T cell receptor beta chains from the same sample are listed, as sequenced in a study of OX40 agonist ivuxolimab in advanced cancers. Libraries were prepared by immunoSEQ multiplex PCR; TCRdb keeps only in-frame clonotypes and omits some of them. The table shows approximately 25,000 clones, with 80% to 90% occurring only once. Sequenced material: CD4+ or CD8+ T cells sorted from blood, taken in a trial of the OX40 agonist ivuxolimab. Receptors originate from an adult with an advanced solid tumor such as melanoma, head and neck, liver or kidney cancer.

The chain links TRBV2 to TRBJ2-7; TRBD1 aligns across 9 bases. The J segment lost 1 base and the V segment lost 1 base, leaving 2 bases of the junction unmatched. This CDR3 has 15 residues. Germline CDR1 is SNHLY and CDR2 is FYNNEI. In DNA, the CDR3 is TGTGCCAGCAGTGAAGGACAGGGGGTTTCCTACGAGCAGTACTTC. Amino acid sequence: CASSEGQGVSYEQYF.

V usage is TRBV27 and J usage is TRBJ2-7; perhaps TRBD2 as D (6 bases). V gave up 6 bases and J gave up 1 base, with 10 bases separating them. CDR3 length: 13 residues. CDR1 MNHEY and CDR2 SMNVEV come from the germline V gene (reference sequence). CDR3 DNA sequence: TGTGCCAGCAGCCGGGACTTTTCCTACGAGCAGTACTTC. Translated: CASSRDFSYEQYF.

The chain carries TRBV6-6 and TRBJ1-6; a possible D gene is TRBD1 (6 bases). V was clipped by 4 bases and J by 7 bases, with 11 bases between them. CDR1 and CDR2 (germline): MNHNY, SVGAGI (reference sequence). This CDR3 comprises 14 residues. The CDR3 sequence is CASSWEGVNSPLHF. The CDR3 nucleotides read TGTGCCAGCAGTTGGGAGGGGGTAAATTCACCCCTCCACTTT.

Worth noting for this clone: A read error likely explains this, since a far larger clone differs by one base. The genes are TRBV7-9 and TRBJ1-4, with D unclear. Germline-derived CDR1 and CDR2 are SEHNR and FQNEAQ (reference sequence). This CDR3 spans 13 amino acids. V lost 3 bases and J lost 8, with 10 bases in between. The CDR3, as DNA: TGTGCCAGCAGCTTGGTTGGCGCCGAAAAACTGTTTTTT. It yields the protein CASSLVGAEKLFF.

The rearrangement joins TRBV5-1 to TRBJ2-3; D might be TRBD1 (6 bases). Germline CDR1 is SGHRS and CDR2 is YFSETQ. The V end lost 2 bases, the J end lost 6 bases, and 13 bases lay between the germline ends. This CDR3 is 14 amino acids long. The CDR3 coding sequence is TGCGCCAGCAGCTTCAGGGTAACAGGGGATACGCAGTATTTT. This gives the protein CASSFRVTGDTQYF.

The chain joins TRBV19 to TRBJ2-2, with D unclear. V was trimmed by 3 bases and J by 3 bases, leaving 11 bases between them. The length of the CDR3 is 15 residues. Germline V CDR1 and CDR2: LNHDA, SQIVND (reference sequence). The CDR3 here is CASSIGSGDTGELFF. The DNA of the CDR3 is TGTGCCAGTAGTATCGGCTCGGGCGACACCGGGGAGCTGTTTTTT.

The chain links TRBV7-9 to TRBJ2-5; 8 bases match TRBD2. Germline loops: CDR1 SEHNR, CDR2 FQNEAQ (reference sequence). The trim removed 4 bases at V and 5 bases at J, leaving 9 bases unmatched. This CDR3 is 15 amino acids long. The CDR3 loop is CASSSPTGGSETQYF. CDR3 DNA sequence: TGTGCCAGCAGCTCCCCGACGGGAGGGTCGGAGACCCAGTACTTC.

This clone was seen only a few times. The CDR3 is CASSLPSGKETQYF. The CDR3 DNA reads TGTGCCAGCAGCTTACCCTCTGGAAAAGAGACCCAGTACTTC. J is TRBJ2-5 and V is TRBV7-9; D gene uncertain. V gave up 2 bases and J gave up 3 bases, with 10 bases separating them. There are 14 residues in the CDR3. Per germline, CDR1 SEHNR and CDR2 FQNEAQ (reference sequence).

The chain couples TRBV2 to TRBJ2-1; D perhaps matches TRBD2 (5 bases). Trimming cost V 7 bases and J 5 bases, with 15 bases left between them. This CDR3 contains 14 residues. Germline loops: CDR1 SNHLY, CDR2 FYNNEI. CDR3 sequence (DNA): TGTGCCAGCATCGTAAGCGGAGTGAACAATGAGCAGTTCTTC. Its translation is CASIVSGVNNEQFF.

The J gene is TRBJ2-7, the V gene TRBV19, with a possible D match to TRBD2 (7 bases). There are 14 residues in the CDR3. Germline loops: CDR1 LNHDA, CDR2 SQIVND (reference sequence). With 1 base removed from V and 7 bases from J, the gap between germline ends came to 14 bases. Here the CDR3 reads CASSIGGGAEEQYF. For the CDR3, the DNA is TGTGCCAGTAGTATAGGTGGGGGGGCTGAGGAGCAGTACTTC.

This rearrangement joins TRBV27 to TRBJ2-1, with TRBD1 matching 7 bases. Germline V gives CDR1 MNHEY, CDR2 SMNVEV (reference sequence). After removal of 3 bases from V and 9 bases from J, the junction contained 5 bases not matched to a gene. This CDR3 comprises 13 residues. The CDR3 DNA is TGTGCCAGCAGTTTCGCAGGGGGAATTGAGCAGTTCTTC. Translation: CASSFAGGIEQFF.

V and J are TRBV5-6 and TRBJ1-1; no reliable D call. The CDR3 has 15 residues. The V gene's germline CDR1 is SGHDT and CDR2 YYEEEE. V gave up 2 bases and J gave up 3 bases, with 14 bases separating them. CDR3 nucleotides: TGTGCCAGCAGCTTACGGTGGATCCGGGACACTGAAGCTTTCTTT. Protein: CASSLRWIRDTEAFF. The variable domain in full, completed from reference TRBV5-6 and TRBJ1-1, reads DAGVTQSPTHLIKTRGQQVTLRCSPKSGHDTVSWYQQALGQGPQFIFQYYEEEERQRGNFPDRFSGHQFPNYSSELNVNALLLGDSALYLCASSLRWIRDTEAFFGQGTRLTVV.

CDR3 in DNA: TGTGCCAGTAGTATAGTAGGGCAGGGTGATAGTAGTGGCTACACCTTC. Encoded protein: CASSIVGQGDSSGYTF. This chain uses TRBV19 with TRBJ1-2; D possibly corresponds to TRBD1 (5 bases). Germline CDR1 is LNHDA and CDR2 is SQIVND (reference sequence). The CDR3 is 16 amino acids. The V end lost 1 base, the J end lost 7 bases, and 19 bases lay between the germline ends.

The chain links TRBV28 to TRBJ2-2, with D perhaps matching TRBD1 (5 bases). The CDR3 totals 16 residues. In germline, CDR1 is MDHEN, CDR2 SYDVKM. V shed 2 bases and J shed 1 base, with 11 bases lying between them. As DNA, the CDR3 is TGTGCCAGCAGTTTAGGGTCCCAGGGGAACACCGGGGAGCTGTTTTTT. This encodes CASSLGSQGNTGELFF.

The V and J genes are TRBV6-4 and TRBJ2-3, with 7 bases that match TRBD2. V lost 0 bases to trimming and J lost 0 bases; unmatched junction nucleotides: 3. The CDR3 extends over 16 amino acids. The germline V gene encodes CDR1 MRHNA and CDR2 SNTAGT. The CDR3: CASSDSERGSTDTQYF. The CDR3 coding sequence is TGTGCCAGCAGTGACTCGGAGCGGGGCAGCACAGATACGCAGTATTTT.

The chain employs TRBV5-8 and TRBJ2-7, with 9 bases lining up with TRBD1. Germline V gene data show CDR1 as SGHTS and CDR2 as YDEGEE. J was trimmed by 7 bases and V by 4 bases; bases with no gene match: 12. The CDR3 contains 15 residues. The CDR3 reads CASSSGLQGAGEQYF. The CDR3 region has the DNA TGTGCCAGCAGCAGCGGCTTACAGGGGGCGGGTGAGCAGTACTTC.

The chain combines TRBV27 with TRBJ2-7; perhaps TRBD2 as D (6 bases). In germline, CDR1 is MNHEY, CDR2 SMNVEV (reference sequence). The V and J ends lost 6 bases and 2 bases respectively, with 11 bases between them. This CDR3 spans 13 amino acids. The CDR3 nucleotides read TGTGCCAGCAGGCTAGCGCTACCCTACGAGCAGTACTTC. Encoded protein: CASRLALPYEQYF.

The CDR3 region is CASSWGDEQYF. The CDR3, as DNA: TGTGCCAGCAGCTGGGGGGACGAGCAGTACTTC. V and J are TRBV11-2 and TRBJ2-7, with a possible D match to TRBD2 (6 bases). CDR1 is SGHAT, CDR2 FQNNGV, per germline. Between the trimmed V and J ends, which lost 4 bases and 5 bases, there was a span of 6 bases. The CDR3 sequence is 11 residues long.

In its sample, this clone was seen once. DNA for the CDR3: TGTGCCAGCAAGCAACAGGGCCCGAACACTGAAGCTTTCTTT. Amino acid sequence: CASKQQGPNTEAFF. The chain carries TRBV27 and TRBJ1-1; a weak D match, TRBD1 (6 bases). Trimming pared 7 bases from V and 1 base from J, leaving 13 bases between. The CDR3 consists of 14 residues. The germline V gene has CDR1 MNHEY and CDR2 SMNVEV (reference sequence).

The chain uses TRBV13 and TRBJ2-1, with TRBD2 matching 9 bases. The J segment lost 4 bases and the V segment lost 5 bases, leaving 6 bases of the junction unmatched. The CDR3 extends over 15 amino acids. Germline V gene sequence: CDR1 PRHDT, CDR2 FYEKMQ (reference sequence). CDR3: CASSQALAGYNEQFF. DNA of the CDR3: TGTGCCAGCAGCCAGGCCCTAGCGGGGTACAATGAGCAGTTCTTC. The entire variable domain, with the rest obtained from reference TRBV13 and TRBJ2-1, is as follows: AAGVIQSPRHLIKEKRETATLKCYPIPRHDTVYWYQQGPGQDPQFLISFYEKMQSDKGSIPDRFSAQQFSDYHSELNMSSLELGDSALYFCASSQALAGYNEQFFGPGTRLTVL.

By frequency in the sample, this clone is large. This chain's CDR3 is CASSQDTSSETQYF. The CDR3 DNA is TGCGCCAGCAGCCAAGACACGAGTTCGGAGACCCAGTACTTC. The V gene is TRBV4-1, the J gene TRBJ2-5; D unresolved. Germline assignment: CDR1 MGHRA and CDR2 YSYEKL. The ends were cut back, 0 bases at V and 5 bases at J, with 10 bases in the middle. This CDR3 has 14 amino acids.

The chain recombines TRBV9 with TRBJ1-5; D might be TRBD1 (5 bases). The V end lost 4 bases, the J end lost 3 bases, and 14 bases lay between the germline ends. The CDR3 has 15 amino acids. Looked up from germline, CDR1 is SGDLS and CDR2 is YYNGEE. For the CDR3, the DNA is TGTGCCAGCAGCACCGACAGCGCCCTCAATCAGCCCCAGCATTTT. It codes for CASSTDSALNQPQHF.

The chain is built from TRBV10-3 and TRBJ2-7; 8 nucleotides match TRBD1. There are 14 residues in the CDR3. The germline CDR1 and CDR2 sequences are ENHRY and SYGVKD. V shed 2 bases and J 1 base; nucleotides not matched to a gene: 1. CDR3 in DNA: TGTGCCATCAGTGAGACAGGGGGATCCTACGAGCAGTACTTC. This codes for CAISETGGSYEQYF.

The V call is TRBV19, the J call TRBJ2-1; TRBD2 aligns across 8 bases. With 3 bases clipped from V and 0 bases from J, the junction kept 4 bases outside the gene matches. Germline lookup yields CDR1 LNHDA and CDR2 SQIVND (reference sequence). This CDR3 is built from 16 residues. CDR3 in amino acids: CASSIQAGASYNEQFF. DNA of the CDR3: TGTGCCAGTAGTATCCAAGCGGGGGCCTCCTACAATGAGCAGTTCTTC.

The chain couples TRBV19 to TRBJ2-2; perhaps TRBD2 as D (6 bases). Germline assignment: CDR1 LNHDA and CDR2 SQIVND (reference sequence). This CDR3 has 14 amino acids. Between the trimmed V and J ends, which lost 2 bases and 6 bases, there was a span of 10 bases. CDR3 nucleotide sequence: TGTGCCAGTAGTATATGGGGGGAGGCCGGGGAGCTGTTTTTT. This translates into CASSIWGEAGELFF. Together with reference TRBV19 and TRBJ2-2, the CDR3 gives the full variable domain: DGGITQSPKYLFRKEGQNVTLSCEQNLNHDAMYWYRQDPGQGLRLIYYSQIVNDFQKGDIAEGYSVSREKKESFPLTVTSAQKNPTAFYLCASSIWGEAGELFFGEGSRLTVL.

The chain has TRBV7-9 and TRBJ2-6, with TRBD1 matching over 7 bases. The V gene's germline CDR1 is SEHNR and CDR2 FQNEAQ (reference sequence). The V gene end was trimmed by 5 bases and the J gene end by 0 bases; junction bases not matched to a gene: 10. This CDR3 spans 18 amino acids. CDR3: CASSHPQGVSSGANVLTF. The CDR3 nucleotides read TGTGCCAGCAGCCACCCTCAGGGGGTGAGCTCTGGGGCCAACGTCCTGACTTTC.

The J gene is TRBJ2-6, the V gene TRBV5-1; weak D call: TRBD2 (6 bases). V dropped 4 bases and J dropped 0 bases, with 17 bases sitting between them. There are 18 residues in the CDR3. CDR1 is SGHRS and CDR2 is YFSETQ in the germline V gene. The CDR3 region has the DNA TGCGCCAGCAGCCTCTCGTATAGGGAGGACTCTGGGGCCAACGTCCTGACTTTC. Translating it yields CASSLSYREDSGANVLTF.

This chain uses TRBV19 with TRBJ2-7; 10 nucleotides agree with TRBD2. Matching the DNA end better, TRBJ2-1 makes the J call doubtful. CDR1 LNHDA and CDR2 SQIVND come from the germline V gene (reference sequence). The CDR3 extends over 15 amino acids. The CDR3 sequence is CASSRTSGAFNEQFF. The DNA for the CDR3 is TGTGCCAGTAGTAGAACTAGCGGGGCGTTCAACGAGCAGTTCTTC.